The 15 T cell receptor beta chains below were found in one sample sequenced in a study of T cell changes during pregnancy in multiple sclerosis. Clones were read by immunoSEQ multiplex PCR, and TCRdb kept only the in-frame ones, dropping some. The sample contains around 35,000 clones, about nine tenths of which appear only once. The starting material was CD8+ T cells from peripheral blood mononuclear cells, obtained in the first trimester of pregnancy. The receptors shown here come from a female donor with multiple sclerosis, enrolled in a pregnancy study.

The chain has TRBV6-5 and TRBJ2-7; perhaps TRBD1 as D (6 bases). There are 14 residues in the CDR3. Trimming pared 4 bases from V and 4 bases from J, leaving 14 bases between. Germline V gives CDR1 MNHEY, CDR2 SVGAGI. CDR3 loop: CASSSRTDRYEQYF. In nucleotides, the CDR3 is TGTGCCAGCAGTTCCCGGACAGACAGGTACGAGCAGTACTTC.

This clone was detected only a few times. This chain links TRBV29-1 with TRBJ1-1, with a tentative D call TRBD1 (6 bases). V was trimmed by 0 bases and J by 4 bases, leaving 27 bases between them. Germline V gene lookup returns CDR1 SQVTM and CDR2 ANQGSEA. CDR3 length equals 19 residues. DNA for the CDR3: TGCAGCGTTGAAGATATAGAAGGGACATCTCTCCGACGCCTCACTGAAGCTTTCTTT. Translating gives CSVEDIEGTSLRRLTEAFF.

V is TRBV6-1 and J is TRBJ1-2; 8 nucleotides line up with TRBD1. The CDR3 length is 15 residues. J gave up 10 bases and V 4 bases, and 14 bases lay outside the gene matches. Germline loops: CDR1 MNHNS, CDR2 SASEGT. The CDR3 is CASSATGVATQDYTF. CDR3 bases: TGTGCCAGCAGTGCGACAGGGGTGGCCACCCAGGACTACACCTTC.

The chain links TRBV6-5 to TRBJ2-3; 8 positions match TRBD2. Germline CDR1 and CDR2: MNHEY and SVGAGI. The CDR3 extends over 15 amino acids. With V trimmed by 0 bases and J by 4 bases, 3 bases remained unmatched. CDR3 DNA sequence: TGTGCCAGCAGTTACTCGAGCGGGAGTGCAGATACGCAGTATTTT. This encodes CASSYSSGSADTQYF.

The chain recombines TRBV19 with TRBJ2-5; 14 bases are shared with TRBD2. Germline trimming cut 5 bases from V and 4 bases from J; bases unmatched to any gene: 6. The V gene's germline CDR1 is LNHDA and CDR2 SQIVND (reference sequence). CDR3 length: 16 amino acids. This CDR3 reads CASSDRLAGGGETQYF. The CDR3 DNA follows: TGTGCCAGTAGTGACCGACTAGCGGGAGGGGGAGAGACCCAGTACTTC.

The V gene is TRBV11-2, the J gene TRBJ2-1, with TRBD1 identical over 8 bases. Germline V gene data show CDR1 as SGHAT and CDR2 as FQNNGV. This CDR3 has 14 residues. After removal of 8 bases from V and 7 bases from J, the junction contained 10 bases not matched to a gene. The CDR3 nucleotides are TGTGCCAGCCCGGGGACAGGCCCCCCGAATGAGCAGTTCTTC. Encoded protein: CASPGTGPPNEQFF.

V usage is TRBV9 and J usage is TRBJ2-7, with D perhaps TRBD2 (6 bases). The CDR3 is made up of 14 amino acids. CDR1 and CDR2 (germline): SGDLS, YYNGEE. Trimming left V 4 bases short and J 3 bases short, with 14 bases between. CDR3 coding DNA: TGTGCCAGCAGCACGGGCGGGGACGGCTACGAGCAGTACTTC. As protein: CASSTGGDGYEQYF. The full variable domain, completed using reference TRBV9 and TRBJ2-7, is DSGVTQTPKHLITATGQRVTLRCSPRSGDLSVYWYQQSLDQGLQFLIQYYNGEERAKGNILERFSAQQFPDLHSELNLSSLELGDSALYFCASSTGGDGYEQYFGPGTRLTVT.

V usage is TRBV5-1 and J usage is TRBJ1-1; TRBD1 might be the D (6 bases). Germline CDR1 and CDR2: SGHRS and YFSETQ. The CDR3 sequence is 16 residues long. Trimming took 2 bases from V and 2 from J, leaving 16 bases between them. DNA of the CDR3: TGCGCCAGCAGCTTTGGGGACCACAGGGTTAACACTGAAGCTTTCTTT. It codes for CASSFGDHRVNTEAFF.

The chain employs TRBV10-1 and TRBJ2-3; D remains ambiguous. Trimming left V 0 bases short and J 2 bases short, with 9 bases between. CDR1 is WNHNN and CDR2 is SYGVQD in the germline V gene (reference sequence). The CDR3 runs 15 residues. CDR3 bases: TGCGCCAGCAGTGAGTCGGCACAAACCACAGATACGCAGTATTTT. It is translated as CASSESAQTTDTQYF.

The CDR3: CAISASYEQYF. CDR3 sequence (DNA): TGTGCCATCAGTGCTTCCTACGAGCAGTACTTC. This chain uses TRBV10-3 with TRBJ2-7; D not resolved. Germline lookup yields CDR1 ENHRY and CDR2 SYGVKD. CDR3 length equals 11 residues. Trimming cost V 4 bases and J 1 base, with 2 bases left between them.

This clone is a singleton in its sample. The chain links TRBV10-1 to TRBJ2-2, with D unclear. The CDR3 loop spans 9 amino acids. Trimming stripped 11 bases from V and 6 bases from J, with 4 bases between. Germline assignment: CDR1 WNHNN and CDR2 SYGVQD (reference sequence). As DNA, the CDR3 is TGCGCCCCTTCCGGGGAGCTGTTTTTT. This codes for CAPSGELFF.

The chain combines TRBV11-2 with TRBJ2-7; TRBD2 aligns across 7 bases. The CDR3 runs 16 residues. The V segment lost 3 bases and the J segment 6 bases; nucleotides outside the gene matches: 14. In germline, CDR1 is SGHAT, CDR2 FQNNGV. This chain's CDR3 is CASSFYGRLNKSEQYF. The CDR3 nucleotides are TGTGCCAGCAGCTTTTACGGGAGGCTCAATAAGAGCGAGCAGTACTTC.

Comment on this clone: Within the sample, other DNA sequences also encode this same CDR3. The chain links TRBV6-5 to TRBJ2-7, with TRBD1 matching over 7 bases. The CDR3 length is 16 residues. V shed 0 bases and J 1 base; nucleotides not matched to a gene: 6. CDR1 MNHEY and CDR2 SVGAGI come from the germline V gene. The CDR3 here is CASSYSPTGASYEQYF. The DNA of the CDR3 is TGTGCCAGCAGTTACTCTCCCACAGGGGCGTCCTACGAGCAGTACTTC.

CDR3 sequence reads: CASSMNNWGASNQPQHF. CDR3 bases: TGTGCCAGTAGTATGAATAATTGGGGAGCAAGCAATCAGCCCCAGCATTTT. This chain connects TRBV19 to TRBJ1-5; D is undetermined. This CDR3 has 17 amino acids. Germline V gene lookup returns CDR1 LNHDA and CDR2 SQIVND (reference sequence). V shed 3 bases and J shed 1 base, with 16 bases lying between them.

This chain connects TRBV7-9 to TRBJ2-7, with 8 bases fitting TRBD1. Germline V lookup: CDR1 SEHNR, CDR2 FQNEAQ (reference sequence). The CDR3 extends over 15 amino acids. With V trimmed by 4 bases and J by 7 bases, 12 bases remained unmatched. The CDR3 bases are TGTGCCAGCAGCTCGACAGGGGATAGGGGGTTGGAGCAGTACTTC. It translates to CASSSTGDRGLEQYF.